Below, one TCR beta chain is given with its context. Each CDR3 protein gets one entry after TCRdb re-called the RT-PCR reads with MiXCR. The sample yields 920,000 or so distinct CDR3 sequences, under 20% seen once. Germline assignment: CDR1 SGHTA and CDR2 FQGTGA. The CDR3 runs to 15 residues. The V and J ends lost 0 bases and 1 base respectively, with 9 bases between them. This entry comes from a study of patients and donors after allogeneic stem cell transplantation. The V call is TRBV7-3, the J call TRBJ1-1, with unresolved D. The clonotype originates from a human donor who was either an allogeneic HSCT recipient or a stem cell or donor lymphocyte infusion donor (not recorded which). It is not recorded whose cells these are; they may come from a transplant donor. Material: blood, either unsorted or a sorted T cell fraction (not recorded which). This CDR3 reads CASSLTWETNTEAFF. The CDR3 DNA is TGTGCCAGCAGCTTAACTTGGGAAACGAACACTGAAGCTTTCTTT. The full variable domain, in which reference TRBV7-3 and TRBJ1-1 provide the parts outside the CDR3, is GAGVSQTPSNKVTEKGKYVELRCDPISGHTALYWYRQSLGQGPEFLIYFQGTGAADDSGLPNDRFFAVRPEGSVSTLKIQRTERGDSAVYLCASSLTWETNTEAFFGQGTRLTVV.